Sequencing of this TCR beta chain was carried out in a study of blood T cell repertoires in COVID-19. Overall study context: The study drew acute and convalescent COVID-19 samples from the United States, Italy and Spain. T cells, B-cell-depleted T cells, or PBMCs supplied cDNA or gDNA.

In this sample, this clone turned up once. TCRdb's copy holds only in-frame clones and misses some; the assay was immunoSEQ multiplex PCR. Here the sample spans almost 350,000 clones, over 85% being singletons. Recruited during active infection, patients (from Seattle) were subsequently followed longitudinally. The sequence was collected from an older woman with COVID-19, enrolled during active disease. Sequenced input: peripheral blood.

As DNA, the CDR3 is TGTGCCAGCAGGTCAGGGGGCGCCAACTATGGCTACACCTTC. Protein: CASRSGGANYGYTF. The chain recombines TRBV28 with TRBJ1-2; 8 positions match TRBD1. Germline CDR1 reads MDHEN; CDR2 reads SYDVKM. Trimming at V came to 6 bases and at J to 2 bases, leaving 5 bases not matched to a gene. The CDR3 has 14 amino acids.